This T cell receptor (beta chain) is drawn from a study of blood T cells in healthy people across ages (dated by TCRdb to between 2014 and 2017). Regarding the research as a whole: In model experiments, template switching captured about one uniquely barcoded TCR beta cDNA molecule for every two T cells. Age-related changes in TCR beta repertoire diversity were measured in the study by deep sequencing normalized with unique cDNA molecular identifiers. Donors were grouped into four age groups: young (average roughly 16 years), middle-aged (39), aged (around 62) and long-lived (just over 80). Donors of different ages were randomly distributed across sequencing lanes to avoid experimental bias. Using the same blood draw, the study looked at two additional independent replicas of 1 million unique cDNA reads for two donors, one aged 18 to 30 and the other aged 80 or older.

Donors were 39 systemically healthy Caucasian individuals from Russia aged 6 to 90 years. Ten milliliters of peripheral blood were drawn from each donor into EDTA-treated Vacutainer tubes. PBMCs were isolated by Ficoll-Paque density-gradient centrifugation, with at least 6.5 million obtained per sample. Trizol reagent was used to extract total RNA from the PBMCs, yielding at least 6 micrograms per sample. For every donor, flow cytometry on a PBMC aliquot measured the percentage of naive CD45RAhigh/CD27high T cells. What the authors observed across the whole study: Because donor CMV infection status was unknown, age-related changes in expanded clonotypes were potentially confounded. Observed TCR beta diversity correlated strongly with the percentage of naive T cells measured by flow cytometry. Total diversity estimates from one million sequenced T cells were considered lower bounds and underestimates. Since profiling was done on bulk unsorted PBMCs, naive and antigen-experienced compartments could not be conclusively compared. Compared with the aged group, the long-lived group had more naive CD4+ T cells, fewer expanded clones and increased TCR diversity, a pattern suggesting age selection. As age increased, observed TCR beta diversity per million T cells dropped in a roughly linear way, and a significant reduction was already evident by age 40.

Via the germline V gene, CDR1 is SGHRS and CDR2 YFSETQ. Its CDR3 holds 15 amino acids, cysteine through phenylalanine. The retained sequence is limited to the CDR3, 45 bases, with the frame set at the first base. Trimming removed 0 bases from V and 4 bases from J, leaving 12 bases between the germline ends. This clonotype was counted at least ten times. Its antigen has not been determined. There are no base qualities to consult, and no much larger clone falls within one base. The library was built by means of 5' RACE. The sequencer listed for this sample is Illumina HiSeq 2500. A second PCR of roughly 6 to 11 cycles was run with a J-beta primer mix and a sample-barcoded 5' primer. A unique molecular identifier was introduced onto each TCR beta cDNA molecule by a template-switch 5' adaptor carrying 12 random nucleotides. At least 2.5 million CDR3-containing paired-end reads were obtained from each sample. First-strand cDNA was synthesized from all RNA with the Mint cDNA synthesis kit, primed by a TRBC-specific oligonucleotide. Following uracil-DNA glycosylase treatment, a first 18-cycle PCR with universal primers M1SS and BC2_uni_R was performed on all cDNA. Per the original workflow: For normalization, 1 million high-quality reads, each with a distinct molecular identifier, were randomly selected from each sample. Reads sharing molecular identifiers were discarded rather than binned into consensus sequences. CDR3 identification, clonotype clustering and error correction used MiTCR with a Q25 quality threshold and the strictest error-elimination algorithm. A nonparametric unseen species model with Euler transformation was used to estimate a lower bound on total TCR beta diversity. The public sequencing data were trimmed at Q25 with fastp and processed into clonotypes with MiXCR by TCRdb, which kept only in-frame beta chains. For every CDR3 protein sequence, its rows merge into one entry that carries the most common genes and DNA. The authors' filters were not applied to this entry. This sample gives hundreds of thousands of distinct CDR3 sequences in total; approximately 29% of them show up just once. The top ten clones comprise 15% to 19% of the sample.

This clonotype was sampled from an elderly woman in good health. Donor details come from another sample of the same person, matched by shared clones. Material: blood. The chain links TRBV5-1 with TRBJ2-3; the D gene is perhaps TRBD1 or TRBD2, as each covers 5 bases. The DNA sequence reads TGCGCCAGCAGCTTGGACGGGGTAGGGGCAGATACGCAGTATTTT. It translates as CASSLDGVGADTQYF.